A single sample gave rise to the 29 T cell receptor beta chains below, sequenced in a study of OX40 agonist ivuxolimab in advanced cancers. The table came from immunoSEQ multiplex PCR; TCRdb's copy has only in-frame clones and leaves some out. The sample lists roughly 89,000 clones; about 86% were seen once. The specimen was CD4+ or CD8+ T cells sorted from blood, collected in a trial of the OX40 agonist ivuxolimab. These receptors originate from an adult with an advanced solid tumor such as melanoma, head and neck, liver or kidney cancer.

The chain recombines TRBV9 with TRBJ2-1; either TRBD1 or TRBD2 may fit D (7 bases each). This CDR3 has 14 amino acids. V was trimmed by 7 bases and J by 9 bases, leaving 20 bases between them. Germline CDR1 reads SGDLS; CDR2 reads YYNGEE. CDR3 amino acids: CASGEGQPFTEQFF. In DNA, the CDR3 is TGTGCCAGCGGGGAGGGACAGCCTTTTACTGAGCAGTTCTTC.

The V gene is TRBV29-1, the J gene TRBJ1-1; 8 bases map to TRBD1. Germline V gene sequence: CDR1 SQVTM, CDR2 ANQGSEA. V trimming: 5 bases; J trimming: 3 bases; junction bases outside the gene matches: 5. The CDR3 covers 13 residues. The CDR3 DNA sequence: TGCAGCGTTACCAAGGACAGGGACACTGAAGCTTTCTTT. It is translated as CSVTKDRDTEAFF.

The chain employs TRBV5-4 and TRBJ2-3; 8 bases align to TRBD2. Germline V gives CDR1 SGHNT, CDR2 YYREEE (reference sequence). CDR3 size: 16 residues. V dropped 5 bases and J dropped 7; count of bases not matched to a gene: 15. CDR3 nucleotide sequence: TGTGCCAGCAGTTTTCGGGCGGGGGGCCCCGTAAATACGCAGTATTTT. Protein product: CASSFRAGGPVNTQYF. The whole variable domain, filled in from reference TRBV5-4 and TRBJ2-3, reads ETGVTQSPTHLIKTRGQQVTLRCSSQSGHNTVSWYQQALGQGPQFIFQYYREEENGRGNFPPRFSGLQFPNYSSELNVNALELDDSALYLCASSFRAGGPVNTQYFGPGTRLTVL.

The rearrangement uses TRBV4-3 and TRBJ2-1; D is tentatively TRBD1 or TRBD2 (6 bases each). The germline V gene encodes CDR1 LGHNA and CDR2 YSLEER. With 1 base removed from V and 0 bases from J, the gap between germline ends came to 13 bases. The CDR3 has 17 residues. CDR3 DNA: TGCGCCAGCAGCCAAGGGGGGGCGGGGCACTCCTACAATGAGCAGTTCTTC. Its protein product is CASSQGGAGHSYNEQFF.

CDR3 residues: CASSAGTGTYGYTF. As DNA, the CDR3 is TGTGCCAGCAGCGCGGGGACAGGGACCTATGGCTACACCTTC. This rearrangement joins TRBV7-9 to TRBJ1-2; 9 nucleotides align to TRBD1. The length of the CDR3 is 14 residues. Germline loops: CDR1 SEHNR, CDR2 FQNEAQ (reference sequence). Losses at the gene ends were 5 bases for V and 4 bases for J; bases not matched to a gene: 5.

J is TRBJ1-2 and V is TRBV30, with D perhaps TRBD1 (5 bases). The CDR3 sequence is 13 residues long. Per germline, CDR1 GTSNPN and CDR2 SVGIG (reference sequence). V gave up 3 bases and J gave up 4 bases, with 12 bases separating them. The CDR3 protein is CAWRFGTVYGYTF. In DNA, the CDR3 is TGTGCCTGGAGATTTGGGACCGTCTATGGCTACACCTTC.

The gene calls are TRBV11-2 and TRBJ2-7; 8 positions match TRBD2. Germline V gives CDR1 SGHAT, CDR2 FQNNGV. V lost 5 bases to trimming and J lost 0 bases; unmatched junction nucleotides: 9. The CDR3 sequence is 16 residues long. The CDR3 is CASSEPGGERSYEQYF. The CDR3 nucleotides are TGTGCCAGCAGCGAACCCGGGGGGGAACGCTCCTACGAGCAGTACTTC.

The rearrangement links TRBV4-1 to TRBJ2-7; D call uncertain. The CDR3 spans 14 residues. V lost 1 base and J 4 bases, leaving 11 bases between the germline ends. The germline V gene encodes CDR1 MGHRA and CDR2 YSYEKL. CDR3 amino acids: CASSQVVRSYEQYF. The CDR3 DNA is TGCGCCAGCAGCCAAGTGGTTAGGTCTTACGAGCAGTACTTC.

J is TRBJ2-7 and V is TRBV10-1, with D possibly matching TRBD1 (6 bases). Between the trimmed V and J ends, which lost 9 bases and 3 bases, there was a span of 30 bases. Per the germline V gene, CDR1 is WNHNN and CDR2 is SYGVQD (reference sequence). The CDR3 loop spans 18 amino acids. The CDR3 coding sequence is TGCGCCAGTAGAACTCCAGGCGACAGGACTTTCCACCACTACGAGCAGTACTTC. Protein sequence: CASRTPGDRTFHHYEQYF.

Relative to its sample, this clone is medium-sized. V and J are TRBV29-1 and TRBJ1-6; D is unclear. This CDR3 region has 13 residues. Trimming took 4 bases from V and 8 from J, leaving 12 bases between them. The germline CDR1 and CDR2 sequences are SQVTM and ANQGSEA. The CDR3 DNA reads as TGCAGCGTTGGGACTTCTAGGGATTCACCCCTCCACTTT. Its translation: CSVGTSRDSPLHF.

This clone has just one count. The chain joins TRBV7-2 to TRBJ1-5; D is possibly TRBD1 (5 bases). CDR1 SGHTA and CDR2 FQGNSA come from the germline V gene. The V end lost 5 bases, the J end lost 6 bases, and 17 bases lay between the germline ends. This CDR3 contains 15 residues. This chain's CDR3 is CASSAGGRGGQPQHF. In nucleotides, the CDR3 is TGTGCCAGCAGCGCTGGGGGTCGGGGGGGTCAGCCCCAGCATTTT. Looking up the rest from reference TRBV7-2 and TRBJ1-5 gives the full variable domain: GAGVSQSPSNKVTEKGKDVELRCDPISGHTALYWYRQSLGQGLEFLIYFQGNSAPDKSGLPSDRFSAERTGGSVSTLTIQRTQQEDSAVYLCASSAGGRGGQPQHFGDGTRLSIL.

This rearrangement joins TRBV9 to TRBJ1-1; TRBD1 might be the D (6 bases). Trimming removed 3 bases at V and 2 bases at J, with 8 bases between. From germline, CDR1 is SGDLS and CDR2 YYNGEE. CDR3 length: 13 residues. Here the CDR3 DNA reads TGTGCCAGCAGCGCGGACAGTAACACTGAAGCTTTCTTT. Encoded protein: CASSADSNTEAFF.

This clone was recorded only once. The rearrangement uses TRBV9 and TRBJ2-3; weak D call: TRBD1 (6 bases). V was pared by 0 bases and J by 4 bases, with 15 bases between. This CDR3 is 16 amino acids long. Germline V CDR1 and CDR2: SGDLS, YYNGEE. The CDR3 protein is CASSVASGVFPDTQYF. CDR3 in DNA: TGTGCCAGCAGCGTAGCATCAGGGGTCTTTCCAGATACGCAGTATTTT. The full variable domain, in which reference TRBV9 and TRBJ2-3 provide the parts outside the CDR3, is DSGVTQTPKHLITATGQRVTLRCSPRSGDLSVYWYQQSLDQGLQFLIQYYNGEERAKGNILERFSAQQFPDLHSELNLSSLELGDSALYFCASSVASGVFPDTQYFGPGTRLTVL.

The chain couples TRBV28 to TRBJ2-1; TRBD1 matches at 8 bases. Germline trimming cut 3 bases from V and 7 bases from J; bases unmatched to any gene: 5. Looked up from germline, CDR1 is MDHEN and CDR2 is SYDVKM. This CDR3 has 14 amino acids. In nucleotides, the CDR3 is TGTGCCAGCAGTTTCCGGGACAGGTTAAATGAGCAGTTCTTC. Residues: CASSFRDRLNEQFF. Supplemented by reference TRBV28 and TRBJ2-1, the full variable domain reads DVKVTQSSRYLVKRTGEKVFLECVQDMDHENMFWYRQDPGLGLRLIYFSYDVKMKEKGDIPEGYSVSREKKERFSLILESASTNQTSMYLCASSFRDRLNEQFFGPGTRLTVL.

This clone was picked up a small number of times. J is TRBJ2-2 and V is TRBV7-2, with a possible D match to TRBD1 (5 bases). The V gene lost 5 bases and the J gene lost 2 bases, with 18 bases spanning the gap. CDR1 and CDR2 (germline): SGHTA, FQGNSA. The CDR3 contains 17 residues. CDR3 DNA sequence: TGTGCCAGCAGCCTGGCCGGCAGGGCGGCAAACACCGGGGAGCTGTTTTTT. Translation gives CASSLAGRAANTGELFF. Supplemented by reference TRBV7-2 and TRBJ2-2, the full variable domain reads GAGVSQSPSNKVTEKGKDVELRCDPISGHTALYWYRQSLGQGLEFLIYFQGNSAPDKSGLPSDRFSAERTGGSVSTLTIQRTQQEDSAVYLCASSLAGRAANTGELFFGEGSRLTVL.

The chain employs TRBV4-2 and TRBJ1-5; D might be TRBD1 (5 bases). This CDR3 is built from 16 residues. V dropped 0 bases and J dropped 4 bases, with 13 bases sitting between them. The germline V gene has CDR1 LGHNA and CDR2 YNFKEQ. This CDR3 is CASSQDWNRRNQPQHF. The CDR3 nucleotides read TGTGCCAGCAGCCAAGATTGGAACAGGCGGAATCAGCCCCAGCATTTT.

The chain uses TRBV11-2 and TRBJ1-1; no clear D. CDR1 and CDR2 (germline): SGHAT, FQNNGV. V was clipped by 1 base and J by 5 bases, with 14 bases between them. The CDR3 contains 15 residues. As DNA, the CDR3 is TGTGCCAGCAGCTTAGTGGGCGGAGGTGAGACTGAAGCTTTCTTT. Translation gives CASSLVGGGETEAFF. The whole variable domain, filled in from reference TRBV11-2 and TRBJ1-1, reads EAGVAQSPRYKIIEKRQSVAFWCNPISGHATLYWYQQILGQGPKLLIQFQNNGVVDDSQLPKDRFSAERLKGVDSTLKIQPAKLEDSAVYLCASSLVGGGETEAFFGQGTRLTVV.

This chain links TRBV6-1 with TRBJ1-6, with 8 bases lining up with TRBD1. J was trimmed by 8 bases and V by 2 bases; bases with no gene match: 5. CDR3 length equals 15 residues. Germline V gene data show CDR1 as MNHNS and CDR2 as SASEGT. CDR3 sequence (DNA): TGTGCCAGCAGTGAAACACAGGGGGAGGATTCACCCCTCCACTTT. It yields the protein CASSETQGEDSPLHF.

The chain links TRBV2 to TRBJ1-5, with 8 bases fitting TRBD1. The CDR3 is 14 amino acids. Trimming at V came to 6 bases and at J to 5 bases, leaving 6 bases not matched to a gene. Germline CDR1 and CDR2: SNHLY and FYNNEI. The CDR3 sequence is CASSSGQGDQPQHF. The CDR3 DNA reads TGTGCCAGCAGCTCAGGACAGGGTGATCAGCCCCAGCATTTT. The whole variable domain, filled in from reference TRBV2 and TRBJ1-5, reads EPEVTQTPSHQVTQMGQEVILRCVPISNHLYFYWYRQILGQKVEFLVSFYNNEISEKSEIFDDQFSVERPDGSNFTLKIRSTKLEDSAMYFCASSSGQGDQPQHFGDGTRLSIL.

The chain is built from TRBV30 and TRBJ2-3; TRBD1 aligns across 7 bases. The CDR3 spans 14 residues. Trimming cost V 2 bases and J 0 bases; bases outside gene matches: 2. In germline, CDR1 is GTSNPN, CDR2 SVGIG (reference sequence). The CDR3 reads CAWSLGGSTDTQYF. CDR3 nucleotides: TGTGCCTGGAGTTTAGGGGGCAGCACAGATACGCAGTATTTT.

This clone has a single count. This chain links TRBV7-2 with TRBJ1-1, with D unresolved. The CDR3 is made up of 15 amino acids. The V gene's germline CDR1 is SGHTA and CDR2 FQGNSA. Trimming removed 2 bases from V and 4 bases from J, with 14 bases in between. As DNA, the CDR3 is TGTGCCAGCAGCTTAATGGCCGCCGGAAGCACTGAAGCTTTCTTT. Its translation: CASSLMAAGSTEAFF.

The rearrangement uses TRBV6-1 and TRBJ2-1; unclear D gene. CDR1 is MNHNS and CDR2 is SASEGT in the germline V gene. V was trimmed by 2 bases and J by 0 bases, leaving 11 bases between them. The CDR3 totals 16 residues. The CDR3 DNA reads TGTGCCAGCAGTGAAACAGTGGCGAGCTCCTACAATGAGCAGTTCTTC. Its translation: CASSETVASSYNEQFF.

This clone was recorded a few times. The V and J genes are TRBV29-1 and TRBJ2-2; 8 bases line up with TRBD2. Germline lookup yields CDR1 SQVTM and CDR2 ANQGSEA. V gave up 6 bases and J gave up 1 base; unmatched junction bases: 4. The CDR3 sequence is 14 residues long. The CDR3 region has the DNA TGCAGCGTCAGCGGGGGCCTGAACACCGGGGAGCTGTTTTTT. Translated, it gives CSVSGGLNTGELFF.

This clone showed up just once. V is TRBV6-1 and J is TRBJ1-2, with D tentatively TRBD1 (5 bases). This CDR3 spans 15 amino acids. Germline V gene lookup returns CDR1 MNHNS and CDR2 SASEGT. Trimming took 2 bases from V and 5 from J, leaving 15 bases between them. CDR3 nucleotide sequence: TGTGCCAGCAGTGAACGGATACAGGCGCAATATGGCTACACCTTC. Protein product: CASSERIQAQYGYTF.

The chain joins TRBV5-6 to TRBJ2-2; D perhaps matches TRBD2 (6 bases). The length of the CDR3 is 16 residues. Germline assignment: CDR1 SGHDT and CDR2 YYEEEE. V dropped 1 base and J dropped 5 bases, with 15 bases sitting between them. CDR3 coding DNA: TGTGCCAGCAGCTTGCCTATCGGGGGACGGACCGGGGAGCTGTTTTTT. Its protein is CASSLPIGGRTGELFF.

This clone was observed a few times. V and J are TRBV4-1 and TRBJ1-5, with D unclear. The CDR3 sequence is 16 residues long. V was trimmed by 3 bases and J by 3 bases, leaving 15 bases between them. Germline CDR1 and CDR2: MGHRA and YSYEKL. The CDR3 sequence is CASSHIRQSNNQPQHF. For the CDR3, the DNA is TGCGCCAGCAGCCATATCCGACAATCGAACAATCAGCCCCAGCATTTT.

The V and J genes are TRBV2 and TRBJ1-5; 8 positions match TRBD1. This CDR3 has 16 residues. V gave up 2 bases and J gave up 4 bases; unmatched junction bases: 7. CDR1 SNHLY and CDR2 FYNNEI come from the germline V gene. CDR3 in amino acids: CASSEWGRQGNQPQHF. For the CDR3, the DNA is TGTGCCAGCAGTGAATGGGGTAGACAGGGGAATCAGCCCCAGCATTTT.

The rearrangement joins TRBV28 to TRBJ2-7; TRBD1 aligns across 12 bases. CDR3 length: 16 amino acids. Trimming removed 4 bases from V and 2 bases from J; junction bases left unmatched: 6. Germline values: CDR1 MDHEN, CDR2 SYDVKM. The CDR3 DNA sequence: TGTGCCAGCAGTTCCCCCGGGACAGGGGGCCCCTACGAGCAGTACTTC. Translated: CASSSPGTGGPYEQYF. Supplemented by reference TRBV28 and TRBJ2-7, the full variable domain reads DVKVTQSSRYLVKRTGEKVFLECVQDMDHENMFWYRQDPGLGLRLIYFSYDVKMKEKGDIPEGYSVSREKKERFSLILESASTNQTSMYLCASSSPGTGGPYEQYFGPGTRLTVT.

The V gene is TRBV7-2, the J gene TRBJ1-3; D not certain. Germline V gene data show CDR1 as SGHTA and CDR2 as FQGNSA. The CDR3 loop spans 16 amino acids. V lost 2 bases and J 0 bases, leaving 11 bases between the germline ends. The DNA of the CDR3 is TGTGCCAGCAGCTTACGTCCGCCTAGCTCTGGAAACACCATATATTTT. Translating it yields CASSLRPPSSGNTIYF. Together with reference TRBV7-2 and TRBJ1-3, the CDR3 gives the full variable domain: GAGVSQSPSNKVTEKGKDVELRCDPISGHTALYWYRQSLGQGLEFLIYFQGNSAPDKSGLPSDRFSAERTGGSVSTLTIQRTQQEDSAVYLCASSLRPPSSGNTIYFGEGSWLTVV.